This T cell receptor (beta chain) is drawn from a study of T cell responses to AZD1222 COVID-19 vaccine. Findings and limits, study-wide: Among the donors, most were white British and more were female, and clonal diversity was possibly underestimated. Regions left unmutated in variants are reportedly the target of nearly half of spike-specific TCRs.

Germline V CDR1 and CDR2: GTSNPN, SVGIG (reference sequence). The CDR3 is 14 residues long. V was shortened by 1 base and J by 0 bases, with 8 bases between the two germline ends. Assay used: immunoSEQ multiplex PCR; TCRdb lists only in-frame clones, some missing. The data contain some 190,000 clones, about 91% of them singletons. Notes on this clone: What it binds is unknown.

The source of this sequence is an adult in good health. This sample comprised peripheral blood, obtained on day 0 of AZD1222 vaccination. This chain joins TRBV30 and TRBJ2-3; no clear D. The CDR3 coding sequence is TGTGCCTGGAGTGCCTCTACTAGCACAGATACGCAGTATTTT. Encoded protein: CAWSASTSTDTQYF.